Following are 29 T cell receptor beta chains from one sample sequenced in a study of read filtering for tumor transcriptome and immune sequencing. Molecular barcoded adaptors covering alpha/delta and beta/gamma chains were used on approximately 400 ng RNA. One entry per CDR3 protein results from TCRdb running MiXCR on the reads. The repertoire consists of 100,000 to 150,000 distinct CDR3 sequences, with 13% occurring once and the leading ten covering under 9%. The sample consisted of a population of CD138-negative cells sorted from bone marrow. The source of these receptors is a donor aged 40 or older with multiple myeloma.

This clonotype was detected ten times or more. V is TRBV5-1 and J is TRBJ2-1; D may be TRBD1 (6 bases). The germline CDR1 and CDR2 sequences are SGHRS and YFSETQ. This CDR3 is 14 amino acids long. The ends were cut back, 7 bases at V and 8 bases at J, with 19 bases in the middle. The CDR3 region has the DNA TGCGCCAGCGCGAGGGGGAATGGCAACGATGAGCAGTTCTTC. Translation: CASARGNGNDEQFF.

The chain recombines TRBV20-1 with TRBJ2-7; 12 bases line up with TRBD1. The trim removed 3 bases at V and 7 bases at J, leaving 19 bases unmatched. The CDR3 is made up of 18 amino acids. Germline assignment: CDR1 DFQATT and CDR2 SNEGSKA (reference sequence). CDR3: CSASRAPLWGQGAWEQYF. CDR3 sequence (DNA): TGCAGTGCTAGCAGGGCCCCACTGTGGGGACAGGGGGCTTGGGAGCAGTACTTC.

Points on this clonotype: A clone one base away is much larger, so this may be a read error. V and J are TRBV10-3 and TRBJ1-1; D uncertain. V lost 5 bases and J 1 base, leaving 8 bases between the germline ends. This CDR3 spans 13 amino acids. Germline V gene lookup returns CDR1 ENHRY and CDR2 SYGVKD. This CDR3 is CAISLPGNTEAFF. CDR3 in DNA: TGTGCCATCAGTCTACCGGGGAACACTGAAGCTTTCTTT.

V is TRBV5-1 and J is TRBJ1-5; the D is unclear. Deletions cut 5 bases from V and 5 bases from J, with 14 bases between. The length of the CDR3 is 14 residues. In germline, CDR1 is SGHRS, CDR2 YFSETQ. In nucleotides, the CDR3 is TGCGCCAGCAGGACGACCCCGGGAGATCAGCCCCAGCATTTT. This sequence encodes CASRTTPGDQPQHF.

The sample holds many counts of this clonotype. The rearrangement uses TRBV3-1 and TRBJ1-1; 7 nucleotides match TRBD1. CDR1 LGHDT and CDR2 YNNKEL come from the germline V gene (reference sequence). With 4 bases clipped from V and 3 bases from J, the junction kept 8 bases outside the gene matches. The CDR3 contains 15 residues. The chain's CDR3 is CASSLERGRDTEAFF. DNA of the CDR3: TGTGCCAGCAGCCTAGAAAGGGGGCGAGACACTGAAGCTTTCTTT.

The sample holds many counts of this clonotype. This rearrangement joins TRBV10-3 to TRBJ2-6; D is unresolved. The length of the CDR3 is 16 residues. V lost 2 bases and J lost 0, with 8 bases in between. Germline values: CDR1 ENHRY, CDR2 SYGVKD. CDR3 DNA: TGTGCCATCAGTGAGCGGGTTCCCTCTGGGGCCAACGTCCTGACTTTC. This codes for CAISERVPSGANVLTF.

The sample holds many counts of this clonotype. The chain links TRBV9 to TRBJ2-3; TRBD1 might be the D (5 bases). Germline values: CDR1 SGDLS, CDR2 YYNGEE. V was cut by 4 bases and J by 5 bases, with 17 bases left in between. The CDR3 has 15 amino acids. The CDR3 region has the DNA TGTGCCAGCAGCAGGGGCGCGAAAACGGGAGATACGCAGTATTTT. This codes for CASSRGAKTGDTQYF. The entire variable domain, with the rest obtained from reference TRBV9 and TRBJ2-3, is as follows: DSGVTQTPKHLITATGQRVTLRCSPRSGDLSVYWYQQSLDQGLQFLIQYYNGEERAKGNILERFSAQQFPDLHSELNLSSLELGDSALYFCASSRGAKTGDTQYFGPGTRLTVL.

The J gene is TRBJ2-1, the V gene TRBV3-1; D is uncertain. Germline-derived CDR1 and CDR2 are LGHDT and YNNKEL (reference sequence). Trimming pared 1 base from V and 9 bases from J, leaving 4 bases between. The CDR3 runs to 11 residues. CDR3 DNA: TGTGCCAGCAGCCAAGCAGGTGAGCAGTTCTTC. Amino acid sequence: CASSQAGEQFF.

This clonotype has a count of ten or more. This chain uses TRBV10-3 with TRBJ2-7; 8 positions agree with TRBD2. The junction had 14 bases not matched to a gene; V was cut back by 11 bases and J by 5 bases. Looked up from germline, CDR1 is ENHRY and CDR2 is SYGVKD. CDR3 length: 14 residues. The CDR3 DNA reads TGTGCCTCCCGAGAAGAAGCGGGAGTGGACGAGCAGTACTTC. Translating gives CASREEAGVDEQYF.

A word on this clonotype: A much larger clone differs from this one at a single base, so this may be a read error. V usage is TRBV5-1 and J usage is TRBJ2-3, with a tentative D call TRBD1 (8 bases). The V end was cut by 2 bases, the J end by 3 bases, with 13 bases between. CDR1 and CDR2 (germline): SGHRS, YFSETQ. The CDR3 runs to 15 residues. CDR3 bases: TGCGCCAGCAGCTTACAGGGGGAGGGTACAGATACGCAGTATTTT. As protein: CASSLQGEGTDTQYF.

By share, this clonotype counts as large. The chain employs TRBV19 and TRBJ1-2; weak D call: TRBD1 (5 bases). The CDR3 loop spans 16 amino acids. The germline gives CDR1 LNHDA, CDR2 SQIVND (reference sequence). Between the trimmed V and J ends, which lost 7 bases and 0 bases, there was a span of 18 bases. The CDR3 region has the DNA TGTGCCAGTACTTCTTACCGGGACCGAGCTAACTATGGCTACACCTTC. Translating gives CASTSYRDRANYGYTF.

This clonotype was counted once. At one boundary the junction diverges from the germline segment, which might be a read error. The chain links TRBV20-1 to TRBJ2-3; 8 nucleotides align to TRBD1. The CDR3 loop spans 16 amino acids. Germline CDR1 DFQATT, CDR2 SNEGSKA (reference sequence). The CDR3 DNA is TGCAGTACTAGAGAGCCCCCCGGGACAGGAAAAGATACGCAGTATTTT. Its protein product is CSTREPPGTGKDTQYF.

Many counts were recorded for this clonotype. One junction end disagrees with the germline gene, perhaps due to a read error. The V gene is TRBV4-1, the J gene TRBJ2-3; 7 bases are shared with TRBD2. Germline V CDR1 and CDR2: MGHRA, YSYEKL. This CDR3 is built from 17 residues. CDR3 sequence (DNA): TGCGCCAGCAGCCAAGTCGGGGGACTACCGAGCACATATACGCAGTATTTT. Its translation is CASSQVGGLPSTYTQYF.

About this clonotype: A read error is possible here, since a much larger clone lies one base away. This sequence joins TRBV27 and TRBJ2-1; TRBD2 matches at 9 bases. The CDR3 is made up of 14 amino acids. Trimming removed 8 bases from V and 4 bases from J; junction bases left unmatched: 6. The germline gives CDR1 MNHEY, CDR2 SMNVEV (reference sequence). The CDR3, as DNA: TGTGCCAGCGGTGCTAGCGGGGATTACAATGAGCAGTTCTTC. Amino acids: CASGASGDYNEQFF.

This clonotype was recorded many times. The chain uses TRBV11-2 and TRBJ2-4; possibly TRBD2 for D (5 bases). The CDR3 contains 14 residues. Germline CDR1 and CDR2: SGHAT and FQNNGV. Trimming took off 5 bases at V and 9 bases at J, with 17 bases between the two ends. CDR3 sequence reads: CASSRMTIDPIQYF. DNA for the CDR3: TGTGCCAGCAGCCGTATGACTATCGATCCCATTCAGTACTTC.

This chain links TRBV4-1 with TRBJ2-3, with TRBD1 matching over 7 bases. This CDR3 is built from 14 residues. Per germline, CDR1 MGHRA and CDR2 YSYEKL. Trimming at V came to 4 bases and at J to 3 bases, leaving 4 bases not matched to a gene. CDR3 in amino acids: CASSLTGKTDTQYF. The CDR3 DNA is TGCGCCAGCAGCCTGACAGGGAAAACAGATACGCAGTATTTT.

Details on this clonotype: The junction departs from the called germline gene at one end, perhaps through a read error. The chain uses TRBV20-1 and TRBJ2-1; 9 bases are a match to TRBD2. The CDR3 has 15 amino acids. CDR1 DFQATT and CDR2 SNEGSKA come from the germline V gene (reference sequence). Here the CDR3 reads CSAPANQREADEQFF. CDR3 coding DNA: TGCAGTGCTCCAGCGAACCAGCGGGAGGCGGATGAGCAGTTTTTC.

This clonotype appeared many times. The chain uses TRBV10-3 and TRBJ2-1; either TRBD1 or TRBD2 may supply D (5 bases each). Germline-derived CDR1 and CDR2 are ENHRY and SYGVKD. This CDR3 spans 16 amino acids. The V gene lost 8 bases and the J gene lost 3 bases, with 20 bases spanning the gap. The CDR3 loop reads CAIGEGRGLVYNEQFF. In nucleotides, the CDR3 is TGTGCCATCGGAGAGGGTAGGGGCCTCGTCTACAATGAGCAGTTCTTC.

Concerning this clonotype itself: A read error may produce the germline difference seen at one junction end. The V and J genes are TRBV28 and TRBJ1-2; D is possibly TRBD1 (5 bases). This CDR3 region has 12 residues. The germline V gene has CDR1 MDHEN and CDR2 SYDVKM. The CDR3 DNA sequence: TGTGCCAGTAGCCTACGACAGTACGGCTTCACCTTC. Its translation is CASSLRQYGFTF.

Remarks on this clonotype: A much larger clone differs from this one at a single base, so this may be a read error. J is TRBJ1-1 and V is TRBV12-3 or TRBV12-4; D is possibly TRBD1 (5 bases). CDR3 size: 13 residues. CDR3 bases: TGTGCCAGCAGTTTAGCGGCGGGGGTTGAAGCTCTCTTT. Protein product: CASSLAAGVEALF.

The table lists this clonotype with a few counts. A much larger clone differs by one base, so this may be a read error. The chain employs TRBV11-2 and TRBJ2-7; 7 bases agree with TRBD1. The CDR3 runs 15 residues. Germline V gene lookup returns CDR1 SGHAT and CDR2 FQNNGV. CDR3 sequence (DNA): TGTGCCAGCAGCTTAGTTGGGACAGCCTCCCACGAGCAGTACTTC. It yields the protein CASSLVGTASHEQYF.

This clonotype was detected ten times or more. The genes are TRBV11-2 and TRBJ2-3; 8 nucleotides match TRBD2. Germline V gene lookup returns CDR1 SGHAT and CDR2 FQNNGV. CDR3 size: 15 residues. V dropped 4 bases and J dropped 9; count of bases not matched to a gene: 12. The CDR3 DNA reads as TGTGCCAGCAGCTCCATGACGGGAGGGCCAGGGACGCAGTATTTT. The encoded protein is CASSSMTGGPGTQYF.

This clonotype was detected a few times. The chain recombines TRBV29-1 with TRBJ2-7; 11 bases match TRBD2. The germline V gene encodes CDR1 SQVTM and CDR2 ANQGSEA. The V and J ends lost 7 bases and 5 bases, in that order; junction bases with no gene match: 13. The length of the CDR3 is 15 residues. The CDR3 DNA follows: TGCAGCGCTGCGTCCGAGACTAGCGGGATCCACGAGCAGTACTTC. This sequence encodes CSAASETSGIHEQYF.

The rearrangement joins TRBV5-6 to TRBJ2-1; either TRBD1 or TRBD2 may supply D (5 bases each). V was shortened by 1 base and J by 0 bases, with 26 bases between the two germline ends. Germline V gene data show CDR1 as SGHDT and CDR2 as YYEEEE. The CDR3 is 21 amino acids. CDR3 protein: CASSLRWLVRESILSYNEQFF. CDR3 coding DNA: TGTGCCAGCAGCTTGAGGTGGTTGGTCAGGGAGAGTATCCTCTCCTACAATGAGCAGTTCTTC.

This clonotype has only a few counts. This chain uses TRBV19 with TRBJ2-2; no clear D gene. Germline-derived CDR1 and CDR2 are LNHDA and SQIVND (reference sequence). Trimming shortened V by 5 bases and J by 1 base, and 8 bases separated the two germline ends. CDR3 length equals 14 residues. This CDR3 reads CASSARRNTGELFF. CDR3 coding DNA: TGTGCCAGTAGTGCGCGGAGGAACACCGGGGAGCTGTTTTTT.

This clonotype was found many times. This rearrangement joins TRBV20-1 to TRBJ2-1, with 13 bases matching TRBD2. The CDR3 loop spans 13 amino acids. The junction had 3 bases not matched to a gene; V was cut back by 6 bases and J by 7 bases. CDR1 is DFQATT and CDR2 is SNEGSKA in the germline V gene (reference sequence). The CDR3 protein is CSAGTSGTNEQFF. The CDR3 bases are TGCAGTGCCGGGACTAGCGGGACAAATGAGCAGTTCTTC.

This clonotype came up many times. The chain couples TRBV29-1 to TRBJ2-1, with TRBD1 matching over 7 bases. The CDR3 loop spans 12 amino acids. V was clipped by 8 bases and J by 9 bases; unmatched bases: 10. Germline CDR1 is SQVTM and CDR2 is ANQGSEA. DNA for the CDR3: TGCAGCACCATCGACAGGGCGGTTGAGCAGTTCTTC. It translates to CSTIDRAVEQFF.

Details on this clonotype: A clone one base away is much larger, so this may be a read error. The CDR3 DNA reads TGTGCCAGCAGCGTCGGACATCTTTACAATGAGCAGTTCTTC. Amino acid sequence: CASSVGHLYNEQFF. The chain combines TRBV9 with TRBJ2-1; weak D call: TRBD1 (5 bases). Deletions cut 2 bases from V and 4 bases from J, with 10 bases between. The CDR3 runs to 14 residues. Germline V gene sequence: CDR1 SGDLS, CDR2 YYNGEE.

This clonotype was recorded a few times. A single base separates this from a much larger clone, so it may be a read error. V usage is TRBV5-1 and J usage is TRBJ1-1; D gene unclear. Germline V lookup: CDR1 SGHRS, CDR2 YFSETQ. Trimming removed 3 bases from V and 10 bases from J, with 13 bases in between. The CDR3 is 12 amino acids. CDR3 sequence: CASSSGGSLAFF. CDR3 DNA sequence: TGCGCCAGCAGCTCGGGTGGCAGTTTAGCTTTCTTT.